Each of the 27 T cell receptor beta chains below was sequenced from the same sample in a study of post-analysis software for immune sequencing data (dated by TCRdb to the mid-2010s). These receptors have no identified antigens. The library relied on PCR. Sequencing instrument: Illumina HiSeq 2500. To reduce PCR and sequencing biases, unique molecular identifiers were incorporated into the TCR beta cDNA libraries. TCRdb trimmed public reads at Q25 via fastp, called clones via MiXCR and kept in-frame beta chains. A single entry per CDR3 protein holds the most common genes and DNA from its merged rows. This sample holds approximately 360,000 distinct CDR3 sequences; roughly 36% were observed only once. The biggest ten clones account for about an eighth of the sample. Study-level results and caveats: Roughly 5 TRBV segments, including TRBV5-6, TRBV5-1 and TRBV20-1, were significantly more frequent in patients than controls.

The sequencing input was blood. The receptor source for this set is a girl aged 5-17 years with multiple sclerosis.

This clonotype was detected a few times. The CDR3 region has the DNA TGTGCCAGCAGTATACTCGGGGGGGCGGTATGGAATGAGCAGTTCTTC. Protein sequence: CASSILGGAVWNEQFF. This rearrangement joins TRBV6-2 or TRBV6-3 to TRBJ2-1; 8 bases match TRBD2. CDR3 length: 16 amino acids. Germline V gene sequence: CDR1 MNHEY, CDR2 SVGEGT. Losses at the gene ends were 5 bases for V and 7 bases for J; bases not matched to a gene: 13.

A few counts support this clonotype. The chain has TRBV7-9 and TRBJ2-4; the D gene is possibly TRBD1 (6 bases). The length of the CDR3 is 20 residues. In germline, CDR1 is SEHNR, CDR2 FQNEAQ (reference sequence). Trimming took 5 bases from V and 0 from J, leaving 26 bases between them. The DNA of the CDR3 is TGTGCCAGCAGCGCCCCGAGCCGGGACATCCTTATAGGAGCCAAAAACATTCAGTACTTC. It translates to CASSAPSRDILIGAKNIQYF.

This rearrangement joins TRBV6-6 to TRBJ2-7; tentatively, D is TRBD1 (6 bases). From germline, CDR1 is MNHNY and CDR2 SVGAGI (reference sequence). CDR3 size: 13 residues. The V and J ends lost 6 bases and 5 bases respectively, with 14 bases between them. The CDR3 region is CASSPVDRHEQYF. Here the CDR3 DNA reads TGTGCCAGCAGCCCAGTGGACAGACACGAGCAGTACTTC.

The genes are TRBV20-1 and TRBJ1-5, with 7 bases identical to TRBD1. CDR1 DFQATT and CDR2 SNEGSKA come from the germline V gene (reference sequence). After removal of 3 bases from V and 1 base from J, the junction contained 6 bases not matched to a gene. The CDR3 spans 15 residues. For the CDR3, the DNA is TGCAGTGCTAGGGAACCGGGACAGAGCAATCAGCCCCAGCATTTT. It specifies CSAREPGQSNQPQHF.

For the CDR3, the DNA is TGTGCCAGCAGCCAAGGCCTCCTGAGCGCGGCACGGACGGACTATGGCTACACCTTC. The encoded protein is CASSQGLLSAARTDYGYTF. The chain is built from TRBV3-1 and TRBJ1-2; no clear D gene. The V and J ends lost 1 base and 3 bases respectively, with 24 bases between them. The CDR3 spans 19 residues. Germline V lookup: CDR1 LGHDT, CDR2 YNNKEL (reference sequence). Supplemented by reference TRBV3-1 and TRBJ1-2, the full variable domain reads DTAVSQTPKYLVTQMGNDKSIKCEQNLGHDTMYWYKQDSKKFLKIMFSYNNKELIINETVPNRFSPKSPDKAHLNLHINSLELGDSAVYFCASSQGLLSAARTDYGYTFGSGTRLTVV.

The CDR3 sequence: CASSTGRLGEQYF. CDR3 bases: TGTGCCAGCAGCACAGGGCGGCTCGGCGAGCAGTACTTC. The J gene is TRBJ2-7, the V gene TRBV25-1; D might be TRBD1 (6 bases). In germline, CDR1 is MGHDK, CDR2 SYGVNS. V gave up 6 bases and J gave up 6 bases, with 15 bases separating them. The CDR3 is made up of 13 amino acids.

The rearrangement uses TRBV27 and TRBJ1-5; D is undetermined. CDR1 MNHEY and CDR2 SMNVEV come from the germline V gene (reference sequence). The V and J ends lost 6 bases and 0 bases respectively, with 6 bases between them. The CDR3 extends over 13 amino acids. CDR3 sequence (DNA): TGTGCCAGCAGCCGGGCTAGCAATCAGCCCCAGCATTTT. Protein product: CASSRASNQPQHF.

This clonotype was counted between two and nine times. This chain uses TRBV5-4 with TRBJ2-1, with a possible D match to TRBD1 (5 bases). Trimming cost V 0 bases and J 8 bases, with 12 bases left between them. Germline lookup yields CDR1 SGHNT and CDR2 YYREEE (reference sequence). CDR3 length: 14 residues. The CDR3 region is CASSLGGRFDEQFF. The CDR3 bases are TGTGCCAGCAGCTTGGGGGGCCGTTTTGATGAGCAGTTCTTC.

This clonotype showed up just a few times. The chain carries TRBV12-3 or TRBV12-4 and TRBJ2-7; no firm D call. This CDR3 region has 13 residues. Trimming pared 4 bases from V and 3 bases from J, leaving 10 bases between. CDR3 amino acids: CASSWQEHYEQYF. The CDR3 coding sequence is TGTGCCAGCAGTTGGCAGGAGCACTACGAGCAGTACTTC.

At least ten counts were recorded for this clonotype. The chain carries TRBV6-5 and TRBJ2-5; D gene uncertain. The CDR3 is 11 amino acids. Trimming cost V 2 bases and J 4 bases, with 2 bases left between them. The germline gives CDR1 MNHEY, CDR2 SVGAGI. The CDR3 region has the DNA TGTGCCAGCAGTTACGGAGAGACCCAGTACTTC. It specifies CASSYGETQYF.

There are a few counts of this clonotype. The CDR3 here is CASSHLLIGQGDYGYTF. CDR3 DNA sequence: TGTGCCAGCAGCCACCTGTTAATAGGACAGGGAGACTATGGCTACACCTTC. The chain is built from TRBV7-8 and TRBJ1-2; 8 bases agree with TRBD1. Germline CDR1 and CDR2: SGHVS and FQNEAQ. This CDR3 is built from 17 residues. With 5 bases clipped from V and 3 bases from J, the junction kept 14 bases outside the gene matches.

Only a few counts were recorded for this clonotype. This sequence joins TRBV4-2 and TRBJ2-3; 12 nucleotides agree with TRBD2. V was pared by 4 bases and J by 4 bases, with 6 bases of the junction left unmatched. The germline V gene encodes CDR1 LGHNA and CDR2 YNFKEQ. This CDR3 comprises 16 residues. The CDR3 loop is CASSLSTSGGPDTQYF. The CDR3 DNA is TGTGCCAGCAGCCTATCGACTAGCGGGGGCCCAGATACGCAGTATTTT.

The CDR3 here is CASSQTGGFAGNTEAFF. The CDR3 nucleotides are TGTGCCAGCAGTCAAACAGGGGGCTTCGCCGGGAACACTGAAGCTTTCTTT. V gene TRBV12-3 or TRBV12-4 combines with J gene TRBJ1-1, with 9 bases matching TRBD1. This CDR3 is 17 amino acids long. The V and J ends lost 5 bases and 1 base, in that order; junction bases with no gene match: 11.

In DNA, the CDR3 is TGTGCCAGCAGCCAAGGGGGGGATGGAACTGAAGCTTTCTTT. Protein: CASSQGGDGTEAFF. The chain links TRBV3-1 to TRBJ1-1; TRBD1 is a possible D gene (5 bases). CDR3 length: 14 residues. Trimming stripped 1 base from V and 5 bases from J, with 11 bases between. Germline loops: CDR1 LGHDT, CDR2 YNNKEL (reference sequence).

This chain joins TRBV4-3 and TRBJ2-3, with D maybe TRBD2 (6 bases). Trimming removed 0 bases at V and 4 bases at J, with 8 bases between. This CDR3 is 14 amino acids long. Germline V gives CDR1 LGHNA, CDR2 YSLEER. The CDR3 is CASSQESSADTQYF. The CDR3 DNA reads TGCGCCAGCAGCCAAGAGTCTAGCGCAGATACGCAGTATTTT.

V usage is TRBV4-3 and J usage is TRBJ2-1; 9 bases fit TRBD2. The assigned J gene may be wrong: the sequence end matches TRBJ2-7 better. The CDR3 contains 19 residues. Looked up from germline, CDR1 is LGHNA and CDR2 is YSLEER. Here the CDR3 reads CASSQNLVGLATAYNEQYF. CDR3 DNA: TGCGCCAGCAGCCAAAATCTGGTCGGACTAGCGACCGCCTACAATGAGCAGTACTTC.

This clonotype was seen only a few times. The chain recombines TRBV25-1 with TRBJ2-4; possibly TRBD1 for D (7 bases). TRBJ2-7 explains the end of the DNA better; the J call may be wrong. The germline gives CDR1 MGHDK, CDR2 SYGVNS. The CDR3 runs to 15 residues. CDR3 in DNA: TGTGCCAGCAGTATCCGGACAGGCCGCGGGGACGAGCAGTACTTC. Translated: CASSIRTGRGDEQYF.

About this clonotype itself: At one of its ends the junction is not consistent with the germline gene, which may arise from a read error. The CDR3 DNA follows: TGTGCCAGCAGTTCCCGGACTAGCCAAAGCACAGATGCGCAGTATTTT. It translates to CASSSRTSQSTDAQYF. The rearrangement uses TRBV12-3 or TRBV12-4 and TRBJ2-3; 8 bases are shared with TRBD2. This CDR3 contains 16 residues.

CDR3 region: CASQGGGSGSPLHF. DNA of the CDR3: TGCGCCAGCCAGGGTGGGGGTTCGGGATCACCCCTCCACTTT. The chain employs TRBV23-1 and TRBJ1-6, with D possibly TRBD1 on 5 matching bases. TRBV23-1 carries the ORF label, with uncertain function. The CDR3 has 14 residues. V dropped 8 bases and J dropped 10 bases, with 18 bases sitting between them.

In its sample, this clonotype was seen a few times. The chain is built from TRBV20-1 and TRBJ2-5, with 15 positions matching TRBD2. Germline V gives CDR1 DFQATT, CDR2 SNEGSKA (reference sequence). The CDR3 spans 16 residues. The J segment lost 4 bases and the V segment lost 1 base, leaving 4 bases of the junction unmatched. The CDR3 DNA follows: TGCAGTGCTAGAGGGACTAGCGGGGGGGCAGGAGAGACCCAGTACTTC. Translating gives CSARGTSGGAGETQYF.

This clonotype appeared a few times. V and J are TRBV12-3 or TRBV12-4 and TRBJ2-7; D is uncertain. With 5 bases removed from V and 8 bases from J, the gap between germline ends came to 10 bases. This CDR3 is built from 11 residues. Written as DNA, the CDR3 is TGTGCCAGCAGTATAGTGGGCAAGCAGTACTTC. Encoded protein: CASSIVGKQYF.

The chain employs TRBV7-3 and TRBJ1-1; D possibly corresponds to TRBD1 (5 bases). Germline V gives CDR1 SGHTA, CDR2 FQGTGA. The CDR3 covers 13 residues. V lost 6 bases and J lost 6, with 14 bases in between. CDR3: CASSWDPSAEAFF. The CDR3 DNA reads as TGTGCCAGCAGTTGGGACCCGAGTGCTGAAGCTTTCTTT.

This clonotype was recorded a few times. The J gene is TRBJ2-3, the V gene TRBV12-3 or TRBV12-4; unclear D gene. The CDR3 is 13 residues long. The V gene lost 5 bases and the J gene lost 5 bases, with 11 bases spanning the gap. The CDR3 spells CASSPLTEDTQYF. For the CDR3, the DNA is TGTGCCAGCAGTCCTCTCACAGAAGATACGCAGTATTTT.

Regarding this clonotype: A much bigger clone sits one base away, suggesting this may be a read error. The CDR3 sequence is CASSGMSTDTQYF. CDR3 bases: TGTGCCAGCAGCGGCATGAGCACAGATACGCAGTATTTT. This chain connects TRBV5-6 to TRBJ2-3; D gene ambiguous. The CDR3 has 13 amino acids. V was clipped by 4 bases and J by 0 bases, with 6 bases between them. CDR1 is SGHDT, CDR2 YYEEEE, per germline.

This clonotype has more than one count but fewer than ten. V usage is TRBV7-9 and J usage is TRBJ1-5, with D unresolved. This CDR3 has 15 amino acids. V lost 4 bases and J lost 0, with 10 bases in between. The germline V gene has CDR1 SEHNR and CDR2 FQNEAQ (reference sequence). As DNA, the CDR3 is TGTGCCAGCAGCTCGACCGGGAATAGCAATCAGCCCCAGCATTTT. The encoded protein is CASSSTGNSNQPQHF.

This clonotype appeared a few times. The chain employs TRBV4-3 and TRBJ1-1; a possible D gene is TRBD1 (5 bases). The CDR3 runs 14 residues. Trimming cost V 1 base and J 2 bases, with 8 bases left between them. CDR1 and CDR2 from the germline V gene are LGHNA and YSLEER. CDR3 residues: CASSQARVNTEAFF. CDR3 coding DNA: TGCGCCAGCAGCCAAGCCAGGGTTAACACTGAAGCTTTCTTT.

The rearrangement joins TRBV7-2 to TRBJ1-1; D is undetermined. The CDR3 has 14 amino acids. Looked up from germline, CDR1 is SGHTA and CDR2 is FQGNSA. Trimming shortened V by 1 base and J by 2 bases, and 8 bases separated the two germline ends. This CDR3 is CASSLDVKNTEAFF. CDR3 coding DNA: TGTGCCAGCAGCTTAGATGTAAAAAACACTGAAGCTTTCTTT.